This entry features one TCR beta chain sequence. Its antigen is currently unknown. The junction shows a germline mismatch at one end, possibly a read error. This entry is derived from a study of post-analysis software for immune sequencing data. Study conclusions and caveats: A significant reduction in normalized Chao1 diversity was observed in multiple sclerosis patients versus controls. Pronounced co-clustering by F measure was evident among identically batched samples. Among 5 or 6 TRBV segments more frequent in patients than controls were TRBV5-6, TRBV5-1 and TRBV20-1.

Sequencing libraries made from TCR beta cDNA carried unique molecular identifiers. TCRdb itself ran the PCR reads through MiXCR, one entry per CDR3 protein. The sample holds about 460,000 distinct CDR3 sequences, 45% seen once. Germline-derived CDR1 and CDR2 are ENHRY and SYGVKD. There are 12 residues in the CDR3. This chain connects TRBV10-3 to TRBJ2-1; D ambiguous. Sequenced: blood. This receptor was obtained from a girl under 18 with multiple sclerosis. CDR3 in amino acids: CAISGTSHEQLF. CDR3 nucleotides: TGTGCCATCAGTGGAACCAGCCATGAGCAGCTCTTC.